The text below deals with one TCR beta chain. The junction differs from germline at one of its ends, possibly a read error. Via MiXCR, TCRdb re-called the 5' RACE reads, giving one row per CDR3 protein. The sample consists of hundreds of thousands of distinct CDR3 sequences, 5.5% to 6.5% of them appearing once. This sample stems from a study of identical twins. This CDR3 is 14 amino acids long. In germline, CDR1 is MDHEN, CDR2 SYDVKM. The rearrangement uses TRBV28 and TRBJ2-7; the D call may be TRBD1 or TRBD2 (5 bases each). This sequence was found in a man aged 18 to 29 in good health. The sample comprised naive T cells sorted from blood. The CDR3 bases are TGTGCCAGCAGTACATCCAGGGAGTCCTACAAGCAGTACTTC. Translated: CASSTSRESYKQYF.